This entry lists 22 T cell receptor beta chains sequenced from one sample in a study of shared clonotypes between healthy human individuals. Only in-frame clones appear in the TCRdb table, and some are missing; sequencing was by immunoSEQ multiplex PCR. Of roughly 1,000,000 clones listed, approximately 80% are singletons. Specimen: memory CD4+ T cells from PBMCs. As to subset: CD45RA-negative fraction. These receptors were collected from a man aged 18-30 years in good health. Some clones in this sample may be carry-over from other donors' samples.

This chain links TRBV27 with TRBJ2-1; D is possibly TRBD2 (5 bases). This CDR3 is 15 amino acids long. The germline CDR1 and CDR2 sequences are MNHEY and SMNVEV (reference sequence). With 0 bases removed from V and 8 bases from J, the gap between germline ends came to 14 bases. DNA for the CDR3: TGTGCCAGCAGTTTATCCCTAGCTGTTGTATATGAGCAGTTCTTC. It yields the protein CASSLSLAVVYEQFF.

This clone occurred once. This chain uses TRBV25-1 with TRBJ2-3; TRBD1 aligns across 9 bases. The CDR3 extends over 15 amino acids. Germline V gene sequence: CDR1 MGHDK, CDR2 SYGVNS. The V segment lost 6 bases and the J segment 2 bases; nucleotides outside the gene matches: 6. CDR3 amino acids: CASSRGQGNTDTQYF. The CDR3 DNA is TGTGCCAGCAGCCGGGGACAGGGAAACACAGATACGCAGTATTTT.

Many counts were recorded for this clone. The chain links TRBV5-1 to TRBJ2-7, with 12 bases lining up with TRBD2. Germline trimming cut 4 bases from V and 4 bases from J; bases unmatched to any gene: 9. The length of the CDR3 is 16 residues. Germline CDR1 SGHRS, CDR2 YFSETQ. CDR3 sequence (DNA): TGCGCCAGCAGCCCAGCTCGGACTAGCGGGAAATACGAGCAGTACTTC. Residues: CASSPARTSGKYEQYF.

The gene calls are TRBV28 and TRBJ1-1; D may be TRBD1 (5 bases). The germline V gene has CDR1 MDHEN and CDR2 SYDVKM. The CDR3 has 14 amino acids. Deletions cut 3 bases from V and 3 bases from J, with 11 bases between. CDR3 bases: TGTGCCAGCAGTTTTGAGCGGGGCCACACTGAAGCTTTCTTT. It is translated as CASSFERGHTEAFF.

The sample holds a few counts of this clone. The genes are TRBV7-3 and TRBJ1-3; D may be TRBD1 (5 bases). The CDR3 covers 19 residues. V was trimmed by 5 bases and J by 0 bases, leaving 23 bases between them. Per germline, CDR1 SGHTA and CDR2 FQGTGA. CDR3 sequence reads: CASSPHKWDLSNSGNTIYF. In DNA, the CDR3 is TGTGCCAGCAGCCCACACAAGTGGGACCTAAGCAACTCTGGAAACACCATATATTTT.

The DNA for the CDR3 is TGTGCCAGCTCTGCTTGGGGACAACTGTTTTTT. Its protein is CASSAWGQLFF. The chain uses TRBV2 and TRBJ1-4; TRBD1 might be the D (5 bases). V lost 8 bases to trimming and J lost 12 bases, with 13 bases between them. The CDR3 is 11 residues long. CDR1 and CDR2 from the germline V gene are SNHLY and FYNNEI.

This clone was observed a handful of times. The chain carries TRBV6-5 and TRBJ1-2; the D is unclear. The CDR3 loop spans 15 amino acids. V lost 3 bases and J lost 0, with 11 bases in between. Germline loops: CDR1 MNHEY, CDR2 SVGAGI. The CDR3 sequence: CASSYNTGANYGYTF. The CDR3 nucleotides are TGTGCCAGCAGTTATAACACGGGAGCTAACTATGGCTACACCTTC.

CDR3 amino acids: CASTASGNTEAFF. The CDR3, as DNA: TGTGCCAGCACGGCCAGTGGGAACACTGAAGCTTTCTTT. The V gene is TRBV2, the J gene TRBJ1-1; D is uncertain. V was pared by 7 bases and J by 1 base, with 10 bases between. CDR3 length equals 13 residues. Germline V gives CDR1 SNHLY, CDR2 FYNNEI.

CDR3 sequence (DNA): TGCGCCAGCAGCCAAGCCGCTCGTGTCGACATCGCCAAAAACATTCAGTACTTC. Protein sequence: CASSQAARVDIAKNIQYF. The chain recombines TRBV4-3 with TRBJ2-4; D is unresolved. Germline V gives CDR1 LGHNA, CDR2 YSLEER. CDR3 length: 18 residues. V was cut by 1 base and J by 1 base, with 17 bases left in between.

This rearrangement joins TRBV5-1 to TRBJ1-2; TRBD1 agrees at 7 bases. Germline V gene data show CDR1 as SGHRS and CDR2 as YFSETQ. V gave up 5 bases and J gave up 4 bases; unmatched junction bases: 14. The CDR3 is 16 amino acids. This chain's CDR3 is CASRYYGQAFIYGYTF. Written as DNA, the CDR3 is TGCGCCAGCAGATATTACGGACAGGCTTTTATCTATGGCTACACCTTC.

V gene TRBV6-6 combines with J gene TRBJ1-5, with a tentative D call TRBD1 (6 bases). Germline values: CDR1 MNHNY, CDR2 SVGAGI (reference sequence). V was shortened by 2 bases and J by 5 bases, with 10 bases between the two germline ends. The CDR3 is made up of 14 amino acids. CDR3 nucleotide sequence: TGTGCCAGCAGTTACAGGACAGTAGATCAGCCCCAGCATTTT. Residues: CASSYRTVDQPQHF.

This clone was detected only once. V usage is TRBV28 and J usage is TRBJ1-3, with TRBD1 matching over 9 bases. Germline V gene sequence: CDR1 MDHEN, CDR2 SYDVKM. The CDR3 covers 15 residues. V lost 5 bases to trimming and J lost 4 bases; unmatched junction nucleotides: 6. CDR3 sequence: CASSKQGALGNTIYF. The CDR3 bases are TGTGCCAGCAGTAAACAGGGGGCGCTAGGAAACACCATATATTTT.

This clone was counted between two and nine times. This chain joins TRBV29-1 and TRBJ1-4, with D possibly being TRBD1 (5 bases). With 3 bases removed from V and 10 bases from J, the gap between germline ends came to 9 bases. CDR3 length equals 11 residues. Germline V gene data show CDR1 as SQVTM and CDR2 as ANQGSEA. The CDR3 sequence is CSVDSRGKLFF. CDR3 coding DNA: TGCAGCGTTGACAGTAGGGGAAAACTGTTTTTT.

This chain uses TRBV9 with TRBJ1-2; the match to TRBD1 covers 9 bases. After removal of 0 bases from V and 4 bases from J, the junction contained 4 bases not matched to a gene. Germline V gene lookup returns CDR1 SGDLS and CDR2 YYNGEE. This CDR3 spans 15 amino acids. CDR3 nucleotides: TGTGCCAGCAGCGTAGCTGACAGGGGGGCCTATGGCTACACCTTC. Translated, it gives CASSVADRGAYGYTF.

This chain joins TRBV27 and TRBJ2-7, with D possibly matching TRBD1 (6 bases). CDR3 length equals 13 residues. The V gene lost 10 bases and the J gene lost 3 bases, with 16 bases spanning the gap. The germline CDR1 and CDR2 sequences are MNHEY and SMNVEV (reference sequence). CDR3 nucleotide sequence: TGTGCCACCAACAGGGAAGGAGACTACGAGCAGTACTTC. This gives the protein CATNREGDYEQYF.

This clone was recorded only once. The genes are TRBV5-1 and TRBJ1-5, with 7 bases fitting TRBD1. The V segment lost 0 bases and the J segment 6 bases; nucleotides outside the gene matches: 6. Germline loops: CDR1 SGHRS, CDR2 YFSETQ. The CDR3 loop spans 15 amino acids. The CDR3 sequence: CASSLGGTATQPQHF. CDR3 nucleotides: TGCGCCAGCAGCTTGGGAGGGACAGCCACTCAGCCCCAGCATTTT.

The chain uses TRBV28 and TRBJ1-1; D not resolved. Germline values: CDR1 MDHEN, CDR2 SYDVKM. This CDR3 has 12 residues. Trimming took off 2 bases at V and 12 bases at J, with 13 bases between the two ends. This chain's CDR3 is CASSLVSGIPFF. CDR3 nucleotide sequence: TGTGCCAGCAGTTTAGTTAGCGGGATTCCTTTCTTT.

This clone has only one observation. Other DNA sequences in this specimen translate into the identical CDR3. The rearrangement joins TRBV18 to TRBJ2-5; D not resolved. Germline CDR1 and CDR2: KGHSH and LQKENI. Trimming stripped 2 bases from V and 4 bases from J, with 8 bases between. The CDR3 contains 13 residues. The CDR3 DNA is TGTGCCAGCTCACCAGGGGTGCGAGAGACCCAGTACTTC. Its protein product is CASSPGVRETQYF.

On this clone itself: Other DNA variants within this sample encode the same CDR3. J is TRBJ1-2 and V is TRBV5-1; no clear D gene. CDR1 SGHRS and CDR2 YFSETQ come from the germline V gene. With 0 bases removed from V and 6 bases from J, the gap between germline ends came to 6 bases. There are 12 residues in the CDR3. The CDR3 DNA reads TGCGCCAGCAGCTTGGATCGGGATGGCTACACCTTC. Its protein product is CASSLDRDGYTF.

This clone was seen more than once but under ten times. The rearrangement uses TRBV2 and TRBJ2-3; D uncertain. CDR3 size: 14 residues. Per the germline V gene, CDR1 is SNHLY and CDR2 is FYNNEI. The V gene lost 8 bases and the J gene lost 0 bases, with 12 bases spanning the gap. The CDR3 spells CASRVGPSTDTQYF. CDR3 bases: TGTGCCAGCCGGGTCGGCCCTAGCACAGATACGCAGTATTTT.

The CDR3, as DNA: TGTGCCAGCAGTGAACAGGCCTGGGCCGGGGAGCTGTTTTTT. This encodes CASSEQAWAGELFF. This chain joins TRBV2 and TRBJ2-2, with unresolved D. This CDR3 spans 14 amino acids. Trimming shortened V by 2 bases and J by 6 bases, and 10 bases separated the two germline ends. CDR1 SNHLY and CDR2 FYNNEI come from the germline V gene. Complete variable domain (other parts from reference TRBV2 and TRBJ2-2): EPEVTQTPSHQVTQMGQEVILRCVPISNHLYFYWYRQILGQKVEFLVSFYNNEISEKSEIFDDQFSVERPDGSNFTLKIRSTKLEDSAMYFCASSEQAWAGELFFGEGSRLTVL.

This clone was seen just once. V usage is TRBV7-9 and J usage is TRBJ1-4; 7 bases line up with TRBD1. Germline V gene lookup returns CDR1 SEHNR and CDR2 FQNEAQ (reference sequence). This CDR3 is built from 14 residues. The trim removed 6 bases at V and 2 bases at J, leaving 3 bases unmatched. The CDR3 nucleotides are TGTGCCAGCAGACAGGGGACCACTAATGAAAAACTGTTTTTT. It translates to CASRQGTTNEKLFF.